The sequence of this TCR beta chain was determined in a study of blood T cell repertoires in COVID-19 (dated by TCRdb to 2019 to 2021). In terms of the full investigation: Samples covering the acute and convalescent phases of COVID-19 were provided by collaborators in the United States, Italy and Spain. The material from the prospective study consisted of cDNA or gDNA derived from T cells, B-cell-depleted T cells, or PBMCs. The dataset comprised deeply sampled blood TCRbeta repertoires from subjects exposed to, actively infected with, or recovered from COVID-19. Where available, HLA class I and class II types were obtained from metadata supplied by the sample provider rather than from assay-based typing. Samples were obtained from the ongoing ImmuneRACE study (first 160 participants) and from over 1,000 subjects provided by 6 global collaborators. The repertoires were made available in a free public database intended to serve as a resource for research on the immune response to SARS-CoV-2. Sample metadata almost always included a de-identified subject ID, COVID-19 status, age in years and sex.

TCRbeta CDR3 regions were amplified from genomic DNA by means of the immunoSEQ Assay, a bias-controlled multiplex PCR. Under the source paper's analysis protocol: Within the assay, amplification of reference gene primers was used to estimate how many nucleated cells each sample contained. Sequence reads were collapsed and filtered to measure the absolute abundance of every unique TCRbeta CDR3 rearrangement. Productive Simpson clonality was computed per sample as the square root of Simpson's diversity index over productive rearrangements. TCRdb mirrors the immuneACCESS table, restricted to in-frame sequences. Some clones are absent from its copies; in checked studies, under half trace to an unresolved V gene, and the reason for the others is unknown. The V and J calls and clone size were taken over from that table, and D and trimming were inferred from the DNA. Here the sample has under 300,000 clones; approximately 90% occur a single time. The ten largest account for approximately 2.4% of the sample.

In the prospective study, participants were roughly 18 to 95 years old, resided in about two dozen geographic areas of the United States, and were enrolled through a virtual design. In the prospective study, participants were assigned to cohorts based on the clinical history participants reported in a screening survey and a study questionnaire. Mobile phlebotomists in the prospective study collected whole blood, serum and a nasopharyngeal or oropharyngeal swab from every participant. Prospective study participants could optionally give additional blood draws and questionnaires over an approximately two-month period. Before DNA extraction, blood samples from the prospective study were shipped at room temperature or frozen. On this clone itself: Its antigen remains undetermined. The input lacks base qualities; no much larger clone sits a single base away.

The paper's findings and limits, for the study overall: The amount of clinical and demographic metadata varied by source and participant and was provided uncurated.

This receptor was taken from a woman between 40 and 50 years old with acute COVID-19. Sample: PBMCs or T cells enriched from blood (not recorded which).

The sequenced DNA is TGTGCCAGCAGCTTAGCCGGGGGGTACAATGAGCAGTTCTTC. This is translated as CASSLAGGYNEQFF. The chain links TRBV11-2 with TRBJ2-1; TRBD2 lines up with 7 middle nucleotides. The CDR3 starts with the cysteine, ends with the phenylalanine, and has 14 residues. CDR3 DNA only is kept here, 42 bases in frame from base 1. According to the germline V gene, CDR1 reads SGHAT and CDR2 reads FQNNGV. V ends up 1 base short and J 4 bases short, with an unmatched junction base count of 1.